This T cell receptor beta chain is from a study of T-cell memory formation after mild COVID-19 listed by TCRdb under 2021. Study-level background: TCR sequence clusters from the two donors were largely donor specific. In a couple of donors, T-cell clones that expanded and contracted after mild COVID-19 were followed by sequencing TCRalpha and TCRbeta repertoires longitudinally. Two young, previously healthy adult volunteers, one female and one male, were included in the cohort.

Ficoll-Paque density gradient centrifugation was used to isolate PBMCs. This clonotype was observed a handful of times. Its specific antigen is unknown. No base quality values were provided; no much bigger clone lies one nucleotide off. Study-wide findings and limitations: Only a couple of mild cases were covered by the study, and larger cohorts that include severe cases with pre-infection samples were considered necessary. Balanced CD4/CD8 phenotypes were observed for clones contracting from day 15 to 85, whereas a bias towards CD4+ was observed for a second wave of clones expanding from day 15 to 37. Some responding clones were found in pre-infection memory, which suggests that pre-existing cross-reactive memory T cells took part in the SARS-CoV-2 response. Contracting CD4+ clones appeared mostly in the CM and EM memory subsets, whereas CD8+ clones were enriched in EMRA. Whether the second-wave clones peaking on day 37 were SARS-CoV-2 specific was not confirmed.

The instrument was an Illumina NovaSeq 6000. Using 5'RACE with constant-segment primers, TCRalpha and TCRbeta cDNA libraries were constructed, with sample barcodes and unique molecular identifiers added in the process. Trizol reagent was used to extract RNA from every sample. Libraries were amplified in two PCR steps, with a second sample barcode and Illumina TruSeq adapters added in the second step. The libraries were sequenced on an Illumina NovaSeq using 2 x 150 bp paired-end reads. On the authors' methods: Demultiplexing of reads and collapsing into UMI-guided consensus sequences were performed with migec v1.2.7. With mixcr v2.1.11, UMI consensuses were aligned to TRA and TRB V and J templates and assembled into clonotypes. Expanded or contracted clonotypes were those called significant by both edgeR and NoisET, with noise models trained on biological replicates. For edgeR calls, a false discovery rate-adjusted p below 0.01 and a log2 fold-change threshold of 1 were applied. As an exploratory analysis of dynamics, max-normalized trajectories of the 1000 most abundant clonotypes were examined with PCA combined with hierarchical clustering. Separately sequenced CD4+ and CD8+ repertoires were used to assign a CD4 or CD8 phenotype to each responding clone. The public reads were quality trimmed at Q25 with fastp and then assembled into clones with MiXCR by TCRdb, keeping productive beta chains. Each entry merges the rows of one CDR3 protein and shows their most common DNA and genes. The V and J calls shown here were made by TCRdb, not taken from the authors' results. In this sample the table shows some 160,000 distinct CDR3 sequences, over 10% of which occur a single time. The leading ten clones occupy 2.5% to 4% of the sample.

Sequencing was done on a sample of PBMCs or a T cell subset sorted from them (not recorded which). This receptor was taken from a man younger than 35 who had mild COVID-19 (a few samples of this study predate the infection). The sample titles of this study are shuffled in the database, so cell type and time point are left out; the donor was told from shared clones.

The nucleotides are TGTGCCAGCAGCACGGGGCCCGGCAGGGGGCGTGGAACGGCGATAGCCCAGCATTTT. This sequence encodes CASSTGPGRGRGTAIAQHF. The sequence is built from TRBV7-4 and TRBJ1-5, with 8 middle bases fitting TRBD1. CDR1 SGHVT and CDR2 SQSDAQ were looked up in the germline V gene. V has 5 bases trimmed and J has 11 bases trimmed; junction bases matching no gene number 26. The CDR3 spans 19 residues, from the cysteine through the phenylalanine. Only the CDR3 DNA stays, 57 bases, in frame from base 1.